This T cell receptor (beta chain) was sequenced in a study of monozygotic twins with cystic fibrosis. Only in-frame clones appear in the TCRdb table, and some are missing; sequencing was by immunoSEQ multiplex PCR. The sample contains some 15,000 clones, 70% to 90% of which appear only once. The sequence was collected from a boy younger than 18 with cystic fibrosis. Material: blood.

The CDR3 DNA follows: TGTGCCAGCAGCTTGTTCTACGGTGGGGTTGGAGGCTACGAGCAGTACTTC. This sequence encodes CASSLFYGGVGGYEQYF. The J gene is TRBJ2-7, the V gene TRBV5-4; weak D call: TRBD2 (5 bases). Germline V gene lookup returns CDR1 SGHNT and CDR2 YYREEE (reference sequence). The CDR3 has 17 residues. V lost 1 base and J 3 bases, leaving 20 bases between the germline ends.